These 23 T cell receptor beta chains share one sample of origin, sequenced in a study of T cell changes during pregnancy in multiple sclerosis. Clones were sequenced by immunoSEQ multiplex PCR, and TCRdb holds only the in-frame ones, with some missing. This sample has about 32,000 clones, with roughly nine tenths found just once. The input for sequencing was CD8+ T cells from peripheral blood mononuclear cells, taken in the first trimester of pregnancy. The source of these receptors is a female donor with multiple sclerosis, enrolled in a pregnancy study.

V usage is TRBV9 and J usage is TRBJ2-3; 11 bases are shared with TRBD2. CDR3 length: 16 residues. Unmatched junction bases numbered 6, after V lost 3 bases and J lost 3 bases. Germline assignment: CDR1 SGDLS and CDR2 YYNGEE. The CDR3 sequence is CASSGPTSGSTDTQYF. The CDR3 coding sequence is TGTGCCAGCAGCGGACCTACTAGCGGGAGTACAGATACGCAGTATTTT.

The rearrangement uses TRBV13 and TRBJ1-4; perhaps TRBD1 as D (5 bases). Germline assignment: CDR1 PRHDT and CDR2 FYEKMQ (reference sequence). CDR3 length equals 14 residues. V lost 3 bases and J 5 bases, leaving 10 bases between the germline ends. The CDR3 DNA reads TGTGCCAGCAGCTTTAGGGGCCCAAATGAAAAACTGTTTTTT. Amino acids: CASSFRGPNEKLFF. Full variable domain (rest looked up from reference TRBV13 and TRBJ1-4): AAGVIQSPRHLIKEKRETATLKCYPIPRHDTVYWYQQGPGQDPQFLISFYEKMQSDKGSIPDRFSAQQFSDYHSELNMSSLELGDSALYFCASSFRGPNEKLFFGSGTQLSVL.

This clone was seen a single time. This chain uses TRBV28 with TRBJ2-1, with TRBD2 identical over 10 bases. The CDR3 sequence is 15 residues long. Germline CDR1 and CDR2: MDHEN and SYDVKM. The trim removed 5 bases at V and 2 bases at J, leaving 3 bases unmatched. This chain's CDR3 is CASSLSGGAYNEQFF. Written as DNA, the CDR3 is TGTGCCAGCAGTCTCAGCGGGGGGGCCTACAATGAGCAGTTCTTC.

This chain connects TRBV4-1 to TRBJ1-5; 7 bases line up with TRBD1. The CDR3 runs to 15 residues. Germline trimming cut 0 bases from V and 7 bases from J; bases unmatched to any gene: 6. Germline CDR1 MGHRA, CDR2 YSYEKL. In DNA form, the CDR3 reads TGCGCCAGCAGCCAAGATACAGGGGATGGACAGCCCCAGCATTTT. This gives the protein CASSQDTGDGQPQHF.

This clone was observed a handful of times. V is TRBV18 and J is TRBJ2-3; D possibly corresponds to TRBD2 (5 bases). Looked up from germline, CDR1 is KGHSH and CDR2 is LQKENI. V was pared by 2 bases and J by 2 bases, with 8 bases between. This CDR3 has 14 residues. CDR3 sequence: CASSPTRDTDTQYF. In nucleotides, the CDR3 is TGTGCCAGCTCACCAACTAGAGACACAGATACGCAGTATTTT.

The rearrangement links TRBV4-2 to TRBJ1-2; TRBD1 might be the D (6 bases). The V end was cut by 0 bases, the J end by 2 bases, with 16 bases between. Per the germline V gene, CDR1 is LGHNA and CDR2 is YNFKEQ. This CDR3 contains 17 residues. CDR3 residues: CASSQDPGEDRNYGYTF. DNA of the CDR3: TGTGCCAGCAGCCAAGATCCAGGGGAAGATCGGAACTATGGCTACACCTTC.

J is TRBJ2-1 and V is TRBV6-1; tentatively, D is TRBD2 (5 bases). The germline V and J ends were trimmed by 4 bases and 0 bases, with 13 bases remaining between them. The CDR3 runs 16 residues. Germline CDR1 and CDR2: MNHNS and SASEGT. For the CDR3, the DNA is TGTGCCAGCAGTGGACTATTCCCAAGCTCCTACAATGAGCAGTTCTTC. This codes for CASSGLFPSSYNEQFF.

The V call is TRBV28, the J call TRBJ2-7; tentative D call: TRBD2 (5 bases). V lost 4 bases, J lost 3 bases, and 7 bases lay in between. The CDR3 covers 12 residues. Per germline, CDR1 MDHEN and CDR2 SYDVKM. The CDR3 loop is CASSYRDYEQYF. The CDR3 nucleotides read TGTGCCAGCAGTTACCGGGACTACGAGCAGTACTTC.

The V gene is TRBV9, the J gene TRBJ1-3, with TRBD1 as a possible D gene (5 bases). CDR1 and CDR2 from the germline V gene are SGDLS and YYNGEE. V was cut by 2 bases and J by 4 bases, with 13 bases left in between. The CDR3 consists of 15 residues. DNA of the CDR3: TGTGCCAGCAGCGTCGCAGGGTACGGCGGAAACACCATATATTTT. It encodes CASSVAGYGGNTIYF. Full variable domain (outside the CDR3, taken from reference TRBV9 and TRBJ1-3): DSGVTQTPKHLITATGQRVTLRCSPRSGDLSVYWYQQSLDQGLQFLIQYYNGEERAKGNILERFSAQQFPDLHSELNLSSLELGDSALYFCASSVAGYGGNTIYFGEGSWLTVV.

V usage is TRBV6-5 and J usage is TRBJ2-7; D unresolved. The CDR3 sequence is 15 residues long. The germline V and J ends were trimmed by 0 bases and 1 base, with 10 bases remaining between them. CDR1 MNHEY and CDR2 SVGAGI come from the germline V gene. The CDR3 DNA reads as TGTGCCAGCAGTTACTCTTGGAGTAGGTCCTACGAGCAGTACTTC. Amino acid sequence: CASSYSWSRSYEQYF.

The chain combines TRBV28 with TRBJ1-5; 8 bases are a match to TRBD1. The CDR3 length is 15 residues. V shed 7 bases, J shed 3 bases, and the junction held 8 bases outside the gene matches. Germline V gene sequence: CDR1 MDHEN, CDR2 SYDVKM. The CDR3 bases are TGTGCCAGCATCCCGGGACAGGCAATCAATCAGCCCCAGCATTTT. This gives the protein CASIPGQAINQPQHF.

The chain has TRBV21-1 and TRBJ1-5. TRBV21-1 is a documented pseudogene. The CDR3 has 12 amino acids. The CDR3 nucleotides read TGTGCCAACACACTAAGCAATCAGCCCCAGCATTTT. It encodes CANTLSNQPQHF.

CDR3 coding DNA: TGTGCCAGCAGTGACGGGGCAACAGATACGCAGTATTTT. Its translation is CASSDGATDTQYF. V gene TRBV6-4 combines with J gene TRBJ2-3; D possibly corresponds to TRBD1 (5 bases). This CDR3 is built from 13 residues. V was shortened by 2 bases and J by 3 bases, with 6 bases between the two germline ends. The germline gives CDR1 MRHNA, CDR2 SNTAGT.

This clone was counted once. The CDR3 here is CASSYSGEINTGELFF. The CDR3 DNA sequence: TGTGCCAGCAGTTATTCGGGGGAGATCAACACCGGGGAGCTGTTTTTT. V gene TRBV6-5 combines with J gene TRBJ2-2, with D possibly TRBD2 on 6 matching bases. Germline CDR1 and CDR2: MNHEY and SVGAGI. The CDR3 loop spans 16 amino acids. V was cut by 3 bases and J by 2 bases, with 13 bases left in between.

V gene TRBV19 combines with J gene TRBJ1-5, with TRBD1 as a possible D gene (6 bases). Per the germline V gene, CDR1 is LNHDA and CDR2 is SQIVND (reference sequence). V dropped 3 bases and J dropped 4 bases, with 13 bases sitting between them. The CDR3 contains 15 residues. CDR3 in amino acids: CASSILGQLNQPQHF. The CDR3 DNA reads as TGTGCCAGTAGTATCCTTGGACAGCTAAATCAGCCCCAGCATTTT.

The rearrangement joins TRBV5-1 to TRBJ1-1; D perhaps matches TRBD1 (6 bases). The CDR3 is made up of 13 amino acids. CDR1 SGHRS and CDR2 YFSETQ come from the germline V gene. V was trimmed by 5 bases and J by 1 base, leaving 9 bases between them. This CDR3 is CASSAGANTEAFF. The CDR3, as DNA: TGCGCCAGCAGTGCGGGGGCGAACACTGAAGCTTTCTTT.

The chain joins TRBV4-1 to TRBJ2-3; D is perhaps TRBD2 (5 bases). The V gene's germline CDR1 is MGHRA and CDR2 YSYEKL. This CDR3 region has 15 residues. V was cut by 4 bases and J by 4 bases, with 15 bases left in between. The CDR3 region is CASSPPEGEADTQYF. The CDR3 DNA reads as TGCGCCAGCAGCCCACCCGAGGGAGAGGCAGATACGCAGTATTTT.

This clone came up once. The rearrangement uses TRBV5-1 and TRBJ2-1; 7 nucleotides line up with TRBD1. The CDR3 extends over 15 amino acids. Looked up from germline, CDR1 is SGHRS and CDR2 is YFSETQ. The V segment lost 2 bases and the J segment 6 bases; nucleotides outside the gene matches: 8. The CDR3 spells CASSFRQGLSNEQFF. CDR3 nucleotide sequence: TGCGCCAGCAGCTTCAGACAGGGATTAAGCAATGAGCAGTTCTTC.

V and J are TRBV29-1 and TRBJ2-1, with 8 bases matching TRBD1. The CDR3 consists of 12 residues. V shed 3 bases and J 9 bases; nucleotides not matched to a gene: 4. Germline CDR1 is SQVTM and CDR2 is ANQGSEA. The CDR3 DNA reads TGCAGCGTTGACCAGGGGGCGGGTGAGCAGTTCTTC. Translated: CSVDQGAGEQFF.

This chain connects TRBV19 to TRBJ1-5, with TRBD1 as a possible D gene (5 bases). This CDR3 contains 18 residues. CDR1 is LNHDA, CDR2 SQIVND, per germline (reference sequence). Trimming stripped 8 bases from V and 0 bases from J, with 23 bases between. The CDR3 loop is CASSGWGLDPYSNQPQHF. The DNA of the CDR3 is TGTGCCAGTTCGGGTTGGGGACTGGACCCGTATAGCAATCAGCCCCAGCATTTT.

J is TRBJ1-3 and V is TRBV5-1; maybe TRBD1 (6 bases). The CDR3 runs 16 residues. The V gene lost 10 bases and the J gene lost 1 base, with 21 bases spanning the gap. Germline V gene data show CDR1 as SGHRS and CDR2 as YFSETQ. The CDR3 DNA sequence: TGCGCCTCAACCAGGGGCAGCAAGATTTCTGGAAACACCATATATTTT. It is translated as CASTRGSKISGNTIYF. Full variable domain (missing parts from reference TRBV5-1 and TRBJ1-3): KAGVTQTPRYLIKTRGQQVTLSCSPISGHRSVSWYQQTPGQGLQFLFEYFSETQRNKGNFPGRFSGRQFSNSRSEMNVSTLELGDSALYLCASTRGSKISGNTIYFGEGSWLTVV.

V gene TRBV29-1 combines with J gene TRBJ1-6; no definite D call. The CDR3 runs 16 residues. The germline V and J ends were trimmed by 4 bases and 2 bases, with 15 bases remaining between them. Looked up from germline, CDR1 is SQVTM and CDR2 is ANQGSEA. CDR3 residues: CSVVEVGSTYNSPLHF. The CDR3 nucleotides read TGCAGCGTTGTCGAAGTGGGGAGCACCTATAATTCACCCCTCCACTTT.

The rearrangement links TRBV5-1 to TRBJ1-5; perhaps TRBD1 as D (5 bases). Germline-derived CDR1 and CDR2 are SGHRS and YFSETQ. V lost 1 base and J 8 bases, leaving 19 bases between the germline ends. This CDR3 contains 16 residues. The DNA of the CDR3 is TGCGCCAGCAGCTTGTGGGGCCCGGCAGCGATGGAGCCCCAGCATTTT. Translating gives CASSLWGPAAMEPQHF. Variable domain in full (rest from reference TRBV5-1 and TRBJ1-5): KAGVTQTPRYLIKTRGQQVTLSCSPISGHRSVSWYQQTPGQGLQFLFEYFSETQRNKGNFPGRFSGRQFSNSRSEMNVSTLELGDSALYLCASSLWGPAAMEPQHFGDGTRLSIL.